Below are 17 T cell receptor beta chains sequenced from a single sample in a study of cytomegalovirus exposure and HLA in healthy donors. TCRdb keeps only in-frame clones here, not all; method: immunoSEQ multiplex PCR. The sample has 180,000 or so clones, approximately 86% seen once. Material: PBMCs. All receptors come from a man aged 18-30 years in good health and CMV-seropositive.

The chain has TRBV9 and TRBJ2-2; a weak D match, TRBD2 (5 bases). Germline V CDR1 and CDR2: SGDLS, YYNGEE. The germline V and J ends were trimmed by 4 bases and 6 bases, with 19 bases remaining between them. There are 16 residues in the CDR3. CDR3 DNA sequence: TGTGCCAGCAGCCCCCTTGGGAGTAGTCGATCCGGGGAGCTGTTTTTT. Translation gives CASSPLGSSRSGELFF.

This chain uses TRBV4-1 with TRBJ2-5, with TRBD2 matching over 7 bases. The junction had 3 bases not matched to a gene; V was cut back by 0 bases and J by 8 bases. CDR1 and CDR2 from the germline V gene are MGHRA and YSYEKL. The CDR3 extends over 13 amino acids. CDR3 protein: CASSQEAGVTQYF. The CDR3 nucleotides read TGCGCCAGCAGCCAAGAGGCGGGGGTAACCCAGTACTTC.

The CDR3 DNA sequence: TGTGCCAGCGGCCTGAGGACAGGGTCCTACAATCAGCCCCAGCATTTT. Amino acid sequence: CASGLRTGSYNQPQHF. V and J are TRBV27 and TRBJ1-5; 8 bases align to TRBD1. From germline, CDR1 is MNHEY and CDR2 SMNVEV (reference sequence). V was clipped by 8 bases and J by 3 bases; unmatched bases: 12. This CDR3 contains 16 residues.

V gene TRBV28 combines with J gene TRBJ2-7, with 10 positions matching TRBD2. Germline V lookup: CDR1 MDHEN, CDR2 SYDVKM. The CDR3 has 21 amino acids. V dropped 3 bases and J dropped 0; count of bases not matched to a gene: 20. The CDR3 region is CASSFIASGSPRLTLSYEQYF. CDR3 bases: TGTGCCAGCAGTTTCATCGCTAGCGGGAGCCCCCGGCTAACCCTCTCCTACGAGCAGTACTTC. The whole variable domain, remainder taken from reference TRBV28 and TRBJ2-7, is DVKVTQSSRYLVKRTGEKVFLECVQDMDHENMFWYRQDPGLGLRLIYFSYDVKMKEKGDIPEGYSVSREKKERFSLILESASTNQTSMYLCASSFIASGSPRLTLSYEQYFGPGTRLTVT.

V is TRBV9 and J is TRBJ2-1; 8 bases fit TRBD2. CDR3 size: 17 residues. Germline V gene lookup returns CDR1 SGDLS and CDR2 YYNGEE. The V gene end was trimmed by 2 bases and the J gene end by 6 bases; junction bases not matched to a gene: 13. The CDR3 sequence: CASSVSGSPGTSNEQFF. The CDR3 nucleotides read TGTGCCAGCAGCGTCTCAGGCTCCCCCGGGACTAGCAATGAGCAGTTCTTC.

This chain uses TRBV27 with TRBJ2-7; a possible D gene is TRBD2 (7 bases). The V gene's germline CDR1 is MNHEY and CDR2 SMNVEV (reference sequence). V was pared by 7 bases and J by 4 bases, with 23 bases between. The CDR3 spans 16 residues. CDR3 sequence reads: CASTFTWRGGLYEQYF. The CDR3 DNA follows: TGTGCCAGCACCTTTACCTGGAGGGGGGGTCTATACGAGCAGTACTTC.

There are a few counts of this clone. The V call is TRBV29-1, the J call TRBJ2-2; a possible D gene is TRBD1 (5 bases). V shed 6 bases and J shed 0 bases, with 8 bases lying between them. Germline V CDR1 and CDR2: SQVTM, ANQGSEA. CDR3 length: 13 residues. CDR3 residues: CSVLQANTGELFF. CDR3 sequence (DNA): TGCAGCGTCTTACAGGCGAACACCGGGGAGCTGTTTTTT.

This clone was seen once. This chain uses TRBV5-4 with TRBJ2-5, with 9 bases lining up with TRBD2. The CDR3 extends over 16 amino acids. J gave up 3 bases and V 4 bases, and 10 bases lay outside the gene matches. Germline CDR1 reads SGHNT; CDR2 reads YYREEE (reference sequence). CDR3 sequence reads: CASSEVGGGAKETQYF. The CDR3 DNA sequence: TGTGCCAGCAGCGAGGTCGGCGGGGGGGCTAAAGAGACCCAGTACTTC.

The V call is TRBV9, the J call TRBJ1-5, with D possibly being TRBD1 (5 bases). This CDR3 is built from 13 residues. CDR1 is SGDLS, CDR2 YYNGEE, per germline. The germline V and J ends were trimmed by 4 bases and 4 bases, with 9 bases remaining between them. The CDR3 nucleotides are TGTGCCAGCAGCAAGGGGCAGAATCAGCCCCAGCATTTT. Amino acid sequence: CASSKGQNQPQHF.

The chain recombines TRBV28 with TRBJ1-2; D possibly corresponds to TRBD1 (5 bases). Germline V gene data show CDR1 as MDHEN and CDR2 as SYDVKM. The V and J ends lost 9 bases and 8 bases respectively, with 19 bases between them. This CDR3 comprises 13 residues. DNA of the CDR3: TGTGCCAGTTCACTCGAGTGGCAGGGAGGCTACACCTTC. This encodes CASSLEWQGGYTF.

This sequence joins TRBV27 and TRBJ2-2, with D tentatively TRBD2 (7 bases). Germline V lookup: CDR1 MNHEY, CDR2 SMNVEV (reference sequence). V lost 2 bases to trimming and J lost 8 bases, with 15 bases between them. The CDR3 totals 15 residues. The CDR3 loop reads CASSLAGASDGELFF. The CDR3 DNA sequence: TGTGCCAGCAGTTTAGCGGGGGCATCGGATGGGGAGCTGTTTTTT.

V usage is TRBV5-1 and J usage is TRBJ2-3, with TRBD2 matching 8 bases. The germline CDR1 and CDR2 sequences are SGHRS and YFSETQ. V shed 0 bases and J 5 bases; nucleotides not matched to a gene: 8. CDR3 length equals 16 residues. CDR3 DNA sequence: TGCGCCAGCAGCTTGGTGACGGGAGGGCCAGAAGATACGCAGTATTTT. It specifies CASSLVTGGPEDTQYF.

The chain links TRBV7-3 to TRBJ2-1; the D gene is possibly TRBD2 (5 bases). V shed 5 bases and J shed 6 bases, with 23 bases lying between them. There are 17 residues in the CDR3. Per the germline V gene, CDR1 is SGHTA and CDR2 is FQGTGA. The CDR3: CASSPKTTRSAPNEQFF. The DNA of the CDR3 is TGTGCCAGCAGCCCTAAAACCACTAGGTCCGCCCCCAATGAGCAGTTCTTC. The complete variable domain, with remaining parts taken from reference TRBV7-3 and TRBJ2-1, reads GAGVSQTPSNKVTEKGKYVELRCDPISGHTALYWYRQSLGQGPEFLIYFQGTGAADDSGLPNDRFFAVRPEGSVSTLKIQRTERGDSAVYLCASSPKTTRSAPNEQFFGPGTRLTVL.

Remarks on this clone: This same CDR3 is encoded by further DNA sequences in the sample. The chain combines TRBV30 with TRBJ1-5, with 7 bases that match TRBD1. The CDR3 spans 13 residues. V lost 4 bases and J lost 0; bases outside the gene matches: 0. Germline CDR1 is GTSNPN and CDR2 is SVGIG (reference sequence). CDR3 residues: CAWTGGSNQPQHF. The CDR3 DNA reads TGTGCCTGGACAGGGGGTAGCAATCAGCCCCAGCATTTT. Full variable domain (missing parts from reference TRBV30 and TRBJ1-5): SQTIHQWPATLVQPVGSPLSLECTVEGTSNPNLYWYRQAAGRGLQLLFYSVGIGQISSEVPQNLSASRPQDRQFILSSKKLLLSDSGFYLCAWTGGSNQPQHFGDGTRLSIL.

The chain carries TRBV6-1 and TRBJ2-7; D gene unclear. The CDR3 is 11 amino acids. Germline lookup yields CDR1 MNHNS and CDR2 SASEGT. Trimming cost V 0 bases and J 6 bases, with 3 bases left between them. The CDR3 coding sequence is TGTGCCAGCAGTGAAGCGGCCGAGCAGTACTTC. Protein: CASSEAAEQYF.

The genes are TRBV19 and TRBJ1-1, with 7 bases aligning to TRBD1. Germline V gene lookup returns CDR1 LNHDA and CDR2 SQIVND (reference sequence). After removal of 6 bases from V and 3 bases from J, the junction contained 7 bases not matched to a gene. The CDR3 totals 14 residues. Here the CDR3 reads CASRNRGRDTEAFF. The CDR3 coding sequence is TGTGCCAGTAGAAACAGGGGCCGGGACACTGAAGCTTTCTTT. Using reference TRBV19 and TRBJ1-1 for the parts outside the CDR3, the full variable domain is DGGITQSPKYLFRKEGQNVTLSCEQNLNHDAMYWYRQDPGQGLRLIYYSQIVNDFQKGDIAEGYSVSREKKESFPLTVTSAQKNPTAFYLCASRNRGRDTEAFFGQGTRLTVV.

This clone has a handful of counts. The chain combines TRBV27 with TRBJ2-7; 7 bases fit TRBD2. Trimming at V came to 8 bases and at J to 2 bases, leaving 12 bases not matched to a gene. Looked up from germline, CDR1 is MNHEY and CDR2 is SMNVEV (reference sequence). This CDR3 has 15 amino acids. CDR3 DNA: TGTGCCAGCTCCCGCCGGGCGGGGGTTGCCTACGAGCAGTACTTC. Residues: CASSRRAGVAYEQYF.